This T cell receptor (beta chain) was identified during a study of blood T cell repertoires in COVID-19. Turning to the study itself: Spain, Italy and the United States supplied samples that represented acute and convalescent COVID-19. Sample material is recorded as cDNA or gDNA derived from T cells, B-cell-depleted T cells, or PBMCs.

This clone appeared a single time. In the authors' methods: It was from reference gene primer amplification that nucleated cell counts were estimated. Profiled with immunoSEQ multiplex PCR; TCRdb holds only in-frame clones, not every one. That table furnishes V, J and clone size, whereas the DNA furnished D and trimming. The sample has a few hundred thousand clones, 80% to 90% seen once. The germline CDR1 and CDR2 sequences are GTSNPN and SVGIG (reference sequence). Trimming at V came to 1 base and at J to 1 base, leaving 0 bases not matched to a gene. The CDR3 is 14 amino acids. The clonotype originates from a man aged 18 to 29 who had recovered from COVID-19. This sequence joins TRBV30 and TRBJ2-3, with 9 bases that match TRBD1. The sample consisted of peripheral blood. CDR3 nucleotides: TGTGCCTGGAGTGGGGACAGGGGCACAGATACGCAGTATTTT. This translates into CAWSGDRGTDTQYF.